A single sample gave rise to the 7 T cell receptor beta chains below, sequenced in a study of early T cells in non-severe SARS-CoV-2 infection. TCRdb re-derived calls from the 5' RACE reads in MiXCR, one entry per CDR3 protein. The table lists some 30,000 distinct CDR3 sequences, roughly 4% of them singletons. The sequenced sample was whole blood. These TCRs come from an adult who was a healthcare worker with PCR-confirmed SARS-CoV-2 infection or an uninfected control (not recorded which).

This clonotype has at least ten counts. The CDR3: CASSVGGLAEAEQFF. CDR3 DNA sequence: TGTGCCAGCAGCGTCGGGGGACTAGCGGAAGCTGAGCAGTTCTTC. J is TRBJ2-1 and V is TRBV9; TRBD2 aligns across 11 bases. The CDR3 is made up of 15 amino acids. The V and J ends lost 2 bases and 9 bases, in that order; junction bases with no gene match: 7. CDR1 is SGDLS, CDR2 YYNGEE, per germline.

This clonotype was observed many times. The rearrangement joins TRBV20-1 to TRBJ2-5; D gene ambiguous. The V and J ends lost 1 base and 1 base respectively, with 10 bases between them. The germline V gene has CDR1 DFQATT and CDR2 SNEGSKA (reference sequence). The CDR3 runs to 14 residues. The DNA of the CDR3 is TGCAGTGCTAGAGTCGGGCTGGGCCAAGAGACCCAGTACTTC. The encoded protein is CSARVGLGQETQYF.

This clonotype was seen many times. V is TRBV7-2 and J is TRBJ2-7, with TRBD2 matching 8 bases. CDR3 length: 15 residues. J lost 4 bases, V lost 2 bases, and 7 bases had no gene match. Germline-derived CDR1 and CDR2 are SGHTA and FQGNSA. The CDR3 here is CASSLQAGGDYEQYF. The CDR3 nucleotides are TGTGCCAGCAGCTTACAAGCCGGGGGGGATTACGAGCAGTACTTC.

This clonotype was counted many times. The CDR3 DNA is TGTGCCAGCAACACCGGACAGGGCCTTTACGAGCAGTACTTC. Translation gives CASNTGQGLYEQYF. This chain uses TRBV12-3 or TRBV12-4 with TRBJ2-7; 8 bases are shared with TRBD1. This CDR3 is built from 14 residues. V lost 7 bases and J lost 4; bases outside the gene matches: 9.

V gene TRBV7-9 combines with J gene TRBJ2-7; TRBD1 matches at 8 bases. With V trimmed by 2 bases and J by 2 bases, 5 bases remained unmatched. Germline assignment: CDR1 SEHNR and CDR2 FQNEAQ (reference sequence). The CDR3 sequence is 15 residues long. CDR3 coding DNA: TGTGCCAGCAGCTTAACGGGACAGGTGACCTACGAGCAGTACTTC. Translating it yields CASSLTGQVTYEQYF.

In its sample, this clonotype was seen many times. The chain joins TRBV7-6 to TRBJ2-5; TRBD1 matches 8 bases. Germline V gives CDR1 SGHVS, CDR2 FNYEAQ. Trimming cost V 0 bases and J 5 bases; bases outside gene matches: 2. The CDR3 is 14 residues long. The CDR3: CASSLAYRGETQYF. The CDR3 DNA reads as TGTGCCAGCAGCTTAGCCTACAGGGGGGAGACCCAGTACTTC.

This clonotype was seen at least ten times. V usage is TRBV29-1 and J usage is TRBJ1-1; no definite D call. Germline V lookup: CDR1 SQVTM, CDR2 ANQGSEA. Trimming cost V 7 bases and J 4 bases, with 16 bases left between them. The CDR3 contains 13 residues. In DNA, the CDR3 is TGCAGCGCCGGAGGGCAAGGAACCACTGAAGCTTTCTTT. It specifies CSAGGQGTTEAFF.